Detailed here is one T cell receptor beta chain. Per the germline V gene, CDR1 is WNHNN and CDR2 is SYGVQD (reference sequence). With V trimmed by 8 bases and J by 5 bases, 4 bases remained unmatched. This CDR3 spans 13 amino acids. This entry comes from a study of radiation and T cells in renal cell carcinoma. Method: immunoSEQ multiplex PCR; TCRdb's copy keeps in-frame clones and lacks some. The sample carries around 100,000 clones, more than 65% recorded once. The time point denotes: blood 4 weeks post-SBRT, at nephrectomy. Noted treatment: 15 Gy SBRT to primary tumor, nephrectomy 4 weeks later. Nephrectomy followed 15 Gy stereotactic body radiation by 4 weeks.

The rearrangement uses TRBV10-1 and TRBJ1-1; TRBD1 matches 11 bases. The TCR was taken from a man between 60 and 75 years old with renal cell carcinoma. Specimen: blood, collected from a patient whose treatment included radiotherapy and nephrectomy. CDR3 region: CASWGTGGTEAFF. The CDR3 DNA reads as TGCGCCAGCTGGGGGACAGGGGGGACTGAAGCTTTCTTT.